These 18 T cell receptor beta chains originate from one sample sequenced in a study of blood T cell repertoires in COVID-19. Profiled with immunoSEQ multiplex PCR; TCRdb holds only in-frame clones, not every one. The sample records about 87,000 clones, about 71% being singletons. The sample comprised peripheral blood. All receptors come from a woman between 50 and 59 years old with acute or convalescent COVID-19.

This chain connects TRBV27 to TRBJ1-6, with 8 bases lining up with TRBD1. The V gene's germline CDR1 is MNHEY and CDR2 SMNVEV (reference sequence). The CDR3 has 15 amino acids. The ends lost 7 bases at V and 7 bases at J; junction bases unmatched: 9. The CDR3 region has the DNA TGTGCCAGCACCGACGGGACAGGTCTGAATTCACCCCTCCACTTT. It is translated as CASTDGTGLNSPLHF.

This rearrangement joins TRBV5-4 to TRBJ2-3; D is perhaps TRBD2 (5 bases). V was trimmed by 6 bases and J by 2 bases, leaving 13 bases between them. Germline V gene sequence: CDR1 SGHNT, CDR2 YYREEE (reference sequence). This CDR3 comprises 14 residues. CDR3 coding DNA: TGTGCCAGCAAAGAGGACTGGCCCACAGATACGCAGTATTTT. Its translation is CASKEDWPTDTQYF.

V and J are TRBV30 and TRBJ1-2; unclear D gene. Trimming left V 4 bases short and J 3 bases short, with 18 bases between. Looked up from germline, CDR1 is GTSNPN and CDR2 is SVGIG (reference sequence). The CDR3 spans 15 residues. Written as DNA, the CDR3 is TGTGCCTGGACCCACGGTCGGACTAGAGACTATGGCTACACCTTC. This codes for CAWTHGRTRDYGYTF.

A single count supports this clone. The chain links TRBV5-1 to TRBJ1-1; TRBD1 might be the D (5 bases). CDR1 and CDR2 (germline): SGHRS, YFSETQ. Between the trimmed V and J ends, which lost 0 bases and 7 bases, there was a span of 13 bases. The CDR3 is 14 amino acids. The CDR3, as DNA: TGCGCCAGCAGCTTGGGACAGAAAATTGATGAAGCTTTCTTT. It specifies CASSLGQKIDEAFF.

The chain recombines TRBV29-1 with TRBJ1-1; D is perhaps TRBD1 (5 bases). CDR3 length: 14 amino acids. The V gene's germline CDR1 is SQVTM and CDR2 ANQGSEA. V lost 3 bases, J lost 1 base, and 12 bases lay in between. The CDR3 loop is CSVEWRGKNTEAFF. The CDR3 region has the DNA TGCAGCGTTGAGTGGAGGGGAAAGAACACTGAAGCTTTCTTT.

This clone was detected only a few times. The rearrangement uses TRBV11-3 and TRBJ1-1, with 7 bases fitting TRBD1. The CDR3 loop spans 13 amino acids. V lost 4 bases to trimming and J lost 6 bases; unmatched junction nucleotides: 5. Germline V gene lookup returns CDR1 SGHNT and CDR2 YENEEA. The DNA for the CDR3 is TGTGCCAGCAGCTCCCAGGGGACAGCTGAAGCTTTCTTT. This gives the protein CASSSQGTAEAFF. The full variable domain, in which reference TRBV11-3 and TRBJ1-1 provide the parts outside the CDR3, is EAGVVQSPRYKIIEKKQPVAFWCNPISGHNTLYWYLQNLGQGPELLIRYENEEAVDDSQLPKDRFSAERLKGVDSTLKIQPAELGDSAVYLCASSSQGTAEAFFGQGTRLTVV.

This clone was seen only a few times. The sample has other DNA sequences that encode this CDR3 too. The rearrangement joins TRBV12-3 or TRBV12-4 to TRBJ1-1; D might be TRBD1 (6 bases). This CDR3 spans 13 amino acids. The germline V and J ends were trimmed by 2 bases and 5 bases, with 9 bases remaining between them. CDR3 sequence: CASSLLGGTEAFF. The CDR3 bases are TGTGCCAGCAGTTTATTAGGGGGAACTGAAGCTTTCTTT.

This chain links TRBV15 with TRBJ2-3; D is possibly TRBD2 (6 bases). From germline, CDR1 is LNHNV and CDR2 YYDKDF (reference sequence). The V end lost 6 bases, the J end lost 0 bases, and 10 bases lay between the germline ends. This CDR3 region has 14 residues. CDR3 DNA: TGTGCCACCAGTCACGGGGGTAGCACAGATACGCAGTATTTT. Residues: CATSHGGSTDTQYF.

This clone has only one observation. The rearrangement uses TRBV19 and TRBJ2-1; D might be TRBD1 (6 bases). The CDR3 covers 14 residues. Germline V lookup: CDR1 LNHDA, CDR2 SQIVND (reference sequence). Deletions cut 7 bases from V and 0 bases from J, with 10 bases between. The CDR3: CASKSQGSYNEQFF. The DNA of the CDR3 is TGTGCCAGTAAATCACAGGGCTCCTACAATGAGCAGTTCTTC.

V gene TRBV5-8 combines with J gene TRBJ2-5; TRBD2 is a possible D gene (6 bases). The CDR3 is 16 residues long. The V gene's germline CDR1 is SGHTS and CDR2 YDEGEE. The V and J ends lost 5 bases and 3 bases respectively, with 20 bases between them. The CDR3 DNA follows: TGTGCCAGCAGTCGAAGGGAGGACCTCGGAAAAGAGACCCAGTACTTC. It is translated as CASSRREDLGKETQYF.

This clone was picked up a small number of times. The V gene is TRBV20-1, the J gene TRBJ2-2; D is undetermined. The CDR3 consists of 11 residues. Germline CDR1 and CDR2: DFQATT and SNEGSKA (reference sequence). V gave up 7 bases and J gave up 7 bases, with 10 bases separating them. The CDR3: CSVQQVGELFF. For the CDR3, the DNA is TGCAGTGTACAGCAAGTCGGGGAGCTGTTTTTT.

Here the CDR3 reads CASMTSGGITDTQYF. CDR3 nucleotide sequence: TGTGCCAGTATGACTAGCGGGGGCATTACAGATACGCAGTATTTT. This chain links TRBV19 with TRBJ2-3; 12 bases line up with TRBD2. J was trimmed by 3 bases and V by 7 bases; bases with no gene match: 5. The CDR3 contains 15 residues. Per the germline V gene, CDR1 is LNHDA and CDR2 is SQIVND (reference sequence).

The count of this clone is one. The rearrangement joins TRBV28 to TRBJ1-2; 8 bases map to TRBD1. The ends lost 5 bases at V and 3 bases at J; junction bases unmatched: 5. CDR3 size: 14 residues. CDR1 is MDHEN and CDR2 is SYDVKM in the germline V gene. The CDR3 DNA is TGTGCCAGCAGTCCGACAGGGGCCTACTATGGCTACACCTTC. It translates to CASSPTGAYYGYTF.

The chain has TRBV7-9 and TRBJ2-1; TRBD2 matches at 8 bases. With 6 bases clipped from V and 7 bases from J, the junction kept 11 bases outside the gene matches. The CDR3 has 15 amino acids. CDR1 is SEHNR, CDR2 FQNEAQ, per germline (reference sequence). The CDR3 spells CASRPTSGGMNEQFF. CDR3 coding DNA: TGTGCCAGCAGGCCTACTAGCGGCGGTATGAATGAGCAGTTCTTC.

The J gene is TRBJ1-1, the V gene TRBV7-2; D uncertain. There are 13 residues in the CDR3. V was shortened by 5 bases and J by 5 bases, with 12 bases between the two germline ends. The V gene's germline CDR1 is SGHTA and CDR2 FQGNSA. CDR3 nucleotide sequence: TGTGCCAGCAGCCGAATTGGGGAGACTGAAGCTTTCTTT. Translation: CASSRIGETEAFF.

This clone was picked up a small number of times. V is TRBV5-4 and J is TRBJ1-1, with TRBD1 matching over 8 bases. CDR1 and CDR2 from the germline V gene are SGHNT and YYREEE (reference sequence). This CDR3 comprises 12 residues. V lost 3 bases, J lost 8 bases, and 3 bases stayed unmatched. CDR3 region: CASSYGQGEAFF. CDR3 bases: TGTGCCAGCAGCTATGGACAGGGAGAAGCTTTCTTT.

The chain recombines TRBV19 with TRBJ2-3, with D perhaps TRBD2 (6 bases). The germline V and J ends were trimmed by 7 bases and 5 bases, with 16 bases remaining between them. This CDR3 spans 14 amino acids. The V gene's germline CDR1 is LNHDA and CDR2 SQIVND (reference sequence). The CDR3 DNA is TGTGCCAGTATGAACACGGCGGGGCAAGATACGCAGTATTTT. Translating it yields CASMNTAGQDTQYF.

The CDR3 coding sequence is TGTGCCAGTAGTCCACAGGTGAATCAGCCCCAGCATTTT. Protein sequence: CASSPQVNQPQHF. The chain couples TRBV19 to TRBJ1-5, with D tentatively TRBD1 (5 bases). V was clipped by 5 bases and J by 4 bases, with 9 bases between them. The CDR3 is 13 amino acids. CDR1 and CDR2 (germline): LNHDA, SQIVND (reference sequence).